These 26 T cell receptor beta chains originate from one sample sequenced in a study of T cells in Graves' hyperthyroidism and ophthalmopathy. Amplification targeted TCR beta CDR3 regions from RNA transcripts. HTBI primers were employed in a first-round RT-PCR of the TCR CDR3. TCRdb re-analysed the multiplex PCR reads in MiXCR, keeping a single row per CDR3 protein. Among roughly 840,000 distinct CDR3 sequences listed, about two fifths were seen once. The sample was blood. The source is a man younger than 35 with Graves' hyperthyroidism.

The rearrangement joins TRBV12-3 or TRBV12-4 to TRBJ1-4; perhaps TRBD1 as D (5 bases). This CDR3 has 14 amino acids. V shed 5 bases and J shed 4 bases, with 11 bases lying between them. The DNA for the CDR3 is TGTGCCAGCAGTCAGGGTTCCATTAATGAAAAACTGTTTTTT. Protein product: CASSQGSINEKLFF.

The V gene is TRBV7-9, the J gene TRBJ2-5, with 11 bases matching TRBD2. This CDR3 is built from 16 residues. V lost 4 bases, J lost 1 base, and 5 bases stayed unmatched. Germline V lookup: CDR1 SEHNR, CDR2 FQNEAQ (reference sequence). The CDR3 region is CASSSRLAGLQETQYF. The DNA for the CDR3 is TGTGCCAGCAGCTCCAGACTAGCGGGGCTCCAAGAGACCCAGTACTTC.

This clonotype was recorded many times. This chain uses TRBV19 with TRBJ1-1; tentatively, D is TRBD1 (5 bases). The CDR3 covers 13 residues. Looked up from germline, CDR1 is LNHDA and CDR2 is SQIVND (reference sequence). Trimming took off 8 bases at V and 4 bases at J, with 14 bases between the two ends. CDR3 DNA sequence: TGTGCCAGTGTACGTTCGGGACCCACTGAAGCTTTCTTT. Its protein is CASVRSGPTEAFF.

This rearrangement joins TRBV10-2 to TRBJ1-6, with D hard to call. Germline V gives CDR1 WSHSY, CDR2 SAAADI. V was cut by 6 bases and J by 8 bases, with 11 bases left in between. CDR3 length: 13 amino acids. CDR3 in DNA: TGCGCCAGCAGCGACAACCTCTATTCACCCCTCCACTTT. Protein product: CASSDNLYSPLHF.

This clonotype was seen only once. At one of its ends the junction is not consistent with the germline gene, which may arise from a read error. This sequence joins TRBV7-9 and TRBJ1-1; D remains unclear. This CDR3 has 16 residues. Germline V gives CDR1 SEHNR, CDR2 FQNEAQ (reference sequence). Here the CDR3 DNA reads TGTGCCAGCAGCTCCGAAACATTGACGGGGAACACTGAAGCTTCCTTT. Translating gives CASSSETLTGNTEASF.

This clonotype was counted between two and nine times. The chain combines TRBV5-5 with TRBJ2-2, with no clear D. Germline lookup yields CDR1 SGHKS and CDR2 YYEKEE (reference sequence). CDR3 length: 15 amino acids. The V and J ends lost 4 bases and 1 base respectively, with 11 bases between them. The CDR3 sequence: CASSLSSVNTGELFF. The CDR3 nucleotides read TGTGCCAGCAGCCTATCATCGGTGAACACCGGGGAGCTGTTTTTT.

The genes are TRBV19 and TRBJ1-5; 7 positions agree with TRBD1. CDR1 is LNHDA, CDR2 SQIVND, per germline (reference sequence). Trimming took 0 bases from V and 6 from J; bases not matched to a gene: 5. The CDR3 has 15 amino acids. CDR3 nucleotide sequence: TGTGCCAGTAGTATAGAGGAGACAGGGTTTCAGCCCCAGCATTTT. Translation gives CASSIEETGFQPQHF. The full variable domain, its missing parts supplied by reference TRBV19 and TRBJ1-5, is DGGITQSPKYLFRKEGQNVTLSCEQNLNHDAMYWYRQDPGQGLRLIYYSQIVNDFQKGDIAEGYSVSREKKESFPLTVTSAQKNPTAFYLCASSIEETGFQPQHFGDGTRLSIL.

This sequence joins TRBV15 and TRBJ1-2, with D unclear. CDR3 length: 14 residues. The V end lost 0 bases, the J end lost 4 bases, and 9 bases lay between the germline ends. CDR1 is LNHNV and CDR2 is YYDKDF in the germline V gene (reference sequence). The CDR3 nucleotides read TGTGCCACCAGCAGAGAACGATCCCTCTATGGCTACACCTTC. The encoded protein is CATSRERSLYGYTF. The whole variable domain, filled in from reference TRBV15 and TRBJ1-2, reads DAMVIQNPRYQVTQFGKPVTLSCSQTLNHNVMYWYQQKSSQAPKLLFHYYDKDFNNEADTPDNFQSRRPNTSFCFLDIRSPGLGDTAMYLCATSRERSLYGYTFGSGTRLTVV.

This clonotype was seen many times. This sequence joins TRBV29-1 and TRBJ2-2; D is unclear. The CDR3 is 12 residues long. Per the germline V gene, CDR1 is SQVTM and CDR2 is ANQGSEA. The V end was cut by 3 bases, the J end by 7 bases, with 9 bases between. CDR3 nucleotides: TGCAGCGTTGAGACGGAGCTCGGGGAGCTGTTTTTT. Translation gives CSVETELGELFF.

Many counts were recorded for this clonotype. The V and J genes are TRBV15 and TRBJ2-7, with a weak D call TRBD1 (6 bases). The CDR3 loop spans 15 amino acids. V was shortened by 2 bases and J by 1 base, with 12 bases between the two germline ends. Germline CDR1 LNHNV, CDR2 YYDKDF (reference sequence). CDR3 region: CATSRSDSLSYEQYF. In DNA, the CDR3 is TGTGCCACCAGCAGATCGGACAGCCTGTCCTACGAGCAGTACTTC.

The rearrangement links TRBV12-3 or TRBV12-4 to TRBJ2-2; 8 bases fit TRBD1. The CDR3 contains 15 residues. With V trimmed by 7 bases and J by 5 bases, 9 bases remained unmatched. The CDR3 reads CASNSGQGGTGELFF. Here the CDR3 DNA reads TGTGCCAGCAACTCCGGACAGGGCGGTACCGGGGAGCTGTTTTTT.

V is TRBV7-2 and J is TRBJ1-2; D might be TRBD1 (5 bases). V lost 0 bases and J 8 bases, leaving 16 bases between the germline ends. CDR3 length: 15 amino acids. Germline lookup yields CDR1 SGHTA and CDR2 FQGNSA. This chain's CDR3 is CASSLASGFLYGYTF. The CDR3 nucleotides read TGTGCCAGCAGCTTAGCTTCAGGGTTTCTTTACGGCTACACCTTC.

The chain recombines TRBV4-3 with TRBJ2-5, with D unclear. Germline CDR1 is LGHNA and CDR2 is YSLEER. The CDR3 runs to 11 residues. V was clipped by 11 bases and J by 0 bases, with 7 bases between them. For the CDR3, the DNA is TGCGCCCGCGAAAACCAAGAGACCCAGTACTTC. It codes for CARENQETQYF.

The J gene is TRBJ1-2, the V gene TRBV20-1; possibly TRBD1 for D (5 bases). V was trimmed by 3 bases and J by 2 bases, leaving 10 bases between them. Germline V CDR1 and CDR2: DFQATT, SNEGSKA (reference sequence). This CDR3 contains 13 residues. In DNA, the CDR3 is TGCAGTGCTAGCACGACAGACAACTATGGCTACACCTTC. This sequence encodes CSASTTDNYGYTF.

This clonotype was recorded only once. A much larger clonotype is one base distant, so this may be a read error. The chain combines TRBV7-8 with TRBJ2-5, with D uncertain. The CDR3 contains 14 residues. V was shortened by 5 bases and J by 5 bases, with 15 bases between the two germline ends. From germline, CDR1 is SGHVS and CDR2 FQNEAQ. In DNA form, the CDR3 reads TGTGCCAGCAGCCTTCTGGTGCCCGGTGAGACCCAGTACTTC. Protein sequence: CASSLLVPGETQYF.

V usage is TRBV7-9 and J usage is TRBJ1-3; unclear D gene. Germline values: CDR1 SEHNR, CDR2 FQNEAQ (reference sequence). Trimming cost V 9 bases and J 4 bases, with 19 bases left between them. This CDR3 region has 15 residues. CDR3 sequence: CARSPFGQSGNTIYF. Written as DNA, the CDR3 is TGTGCCAGAAGCCCCTTCGGGCAGTCCGGAAACACCATATATTTT.

Only a few counts were recorded for this clonotype. V gene TRBV7-2 combines with J gene TRBJ1-4; D not resolved. In germline, CDR1 is SGHTA, CDR2 FQGNSA. The CDR3 totals 15 residues. Trimming left V 0 bases short and J 7 bases short, with 12 bases between. Here the CDR3 reads CASSLARGFGEKLFF. The CDR3 DNA reads TGTGCCAGCAGCTTAGCCCGGGGATTCGGTGAAAAACTGTTTTTT.

This clonotype has ten or more counts. This chain links TRBV7-6 with TRBJ2-5, with D unresolved. In germline, CDR1 is SGHVS, CDR2 FNYEAQ. Trimming pared 2 bases from V and 5 bases from J, leaving 6 bases between. CDR3 length: 12 residues. CDR3 region: CASSLIPETQYF. CDR3 DNA: TGTGCCAGCAGCTTAATCCCGGAGACCCAGTACTTC.

The rearrangement joins TRBV14 to TRBJ1-1, with D tentatively TRBD1 (5 bases). The V and J ends lost 1 base and 4 bases respectively, with 10 bases between them. Germline lookup yields CDR1 SGHDN and CDR2 FVKESK. This CDR3 region has 14 residues. The CDR3: CASSQAHGGTEAFF. CDR3 coding DNA: TGTGCCAGCAGCCAAGCCCACGGGGGCACTGAAGCTTTCTTT.

This clonotype appeared many times. The gene calls are TRBV5-1 and TRBJ1-2; 8 positions agree with TRBD1. The CDR3 totals 13 residues. In germline, CDR1 is SGHRS, CDR2 YFSETQ. Germline trimming cut 3 bases from V and 3 bases from J; bases unmatched to any gene: 1. The CDR3 sequence: CASSSGGYYGYTF. CDR3 DNA: TGCGCCAGCAGCTCAGGGGGCTACTATGGCTACACCTTC.

At least ten counts were recorded for this clonotype. CDR3 loop: CASSALTGLDGYTF. Written as DNA, the CDR3 is TGCGCCAGCAGCGCCCTCACAGGTCTTGATGGCTACACCTTC. The rearrangement uses TRBV5-1 and TRBJ1-2, with a tentative D call TRBD1 (5 bases). CDR1 and CDR2 from the germline V gene are SGHRS and YFSETQ. The V and J ends lost 4 bases and 6 bases respectively, with 16 bases between them. This CDR3 region has 14 residues.

This clonotype was detected a few times. The chain links TRBV4-1 to TRBJ1-1; no clear D gene. CDR1 is MGHRA and CDR2 is YSYEKL in the germline V gene. This CDR3 comprises 15 residues. V dropped 2 bases and J dropped 1 base, with 11 bases sitting between them. The CDR3 sequence is CASSQLITSNTEAFF. The CDR3 coding sequence is TGCGCCAGCAGCCAACTCATAACCTCGAACACTGAAGCTTTCTTT.

V gene TRBV2 combines with J gene TRBJ2-5; perhaps TRBD2 as D (5 bases). Germline CDR1 and CDR2: SNHLY and FYNNEI. This CDR3 contains 15 residues. Trimming removed 8 bases from V and 5 bases from J, with 21 bases in between. The CDR3 here is CASVGSGDPGETQYF. CDR3 in DNA: TGTGCCAGCGTTGGCTCAGGCGACCCGGGGGAGACCCAGTACTTC.

This clonotype came up a few times. The chain carries TRBV7-9 and TRBJ2-7, with TRBD2 as a possible D gene (7 bases). The CDR3 has 14 residues. Deletions cut 1 base from V and 7 bases from J, with 14 bases between. Germline values: CDR1 SEHNR, CDR2 FQNEAQ (reference sequence). CDR3 loop: CASSLDGGGEEQYF. CDR3 bases: TGTGCCAGCAGCTTAGATGGCGGGGGCGAAGAGCAGTACTTC.

In this sample, this clonotype turned up many times. The chain is built from TRBV20-1 and TRBJ2-5; maybe TRBD2 (5 bases). The CDR3 spans 12 residues. Between the trimmed V and J ends, which lost 6 bases and 3 bases, there was a span of 11 bases. Germline V gene lookup returns CDR1 DFQATT and CDR2 SNEGSKA (reference sequence). The CDR3 sequence is CSAAQAEETQYF. The CDR3 nucleotides read TGCAGTGCGGCTCAAGCGGAAGAGACCCAGTACTTC.

The J gene is TRBJ2-7, the V gene TRBV5-4; TRBD2 aligns across 12 bases. The V gene end was trimmed by 5 bases and the J gene end by 7 bases; junction bases not matched to a gene: 7. This CDR3 has 14 amino acids. In germline, CDR1 is SGHNT, CDR2 YYREEE (reference sequence). This CDR3 is CASRLAGGPWEQYF. The CDR3 DNA is TGTGCCAGCAGGCTAGCGGGGGGGCCGTGGGAGCAGTACTTC.